The rows below give T cell receptor beta chains drawn from one sample of a study of shared clonotypes between healthy human individuals. Libraries were prepared by immunoSEQ multiplex PCR; TCRdb keeps only in-frame clonotypes and omits some of them. The table lists more than 1,200,000 clones, approximately 98.5% of them singletons. The sequenced sample was naive CD4+ T cells sorted from blood. The receptors stem from a man aged 25 to 40 in good health. Each CDR3 is given with its conserved first and last residue. The D gene is left open where the match is weak. Only part of the rows carry a size: once, few, many, or a class if the clone is expanded.

length | J | size | V | D | CDR3 | DNA
13 | TRBJ2-5 | . | TRBV5-1 | . | CASSLRGGETQYF | TGCGCCAGCAGCTTAAGGGGTGGGGAGACCCAGTACTTC
17 | TRBJ2-6 | . | TRBV9 | . | CASSAGFPLDRANVLTF | TGTGCCAGCAGCGCAGGGTTTCCCCTTGATAGGGCCAACGTCCTGACTTTC
11 | TRBJ1-2 | . | TRBV9 | . | CASRRETGYTF | TGTGCCAGCAGAAGGGAGACTGGCTACACCTTC
15 | TRBJ1-5 | . | TRBV10-1 | TRBD1 | CASSHRTGVRQPQHF | TGCGCCAGCAGCCACAGGACAGGGGTCCGCCAGCCCCAGCATTTT
14 | TRBJ2-7 | . | TRBV5-1 | . | CASSLEQSSYEQYF | TGCGCCAGCAGCTTGGAACAGAGCTCCTACGAGCAGTACTTC
12 | TRBJ1-3 | . | TRBV11-2 | . | CASSTPGNTIYF | TGTGCCAGCAGCACACCCGGAAACACCATATATTTT
14 | TRBJ1-4 | . | TRBV15 | . | CATSREGNNEKLFF | TGTGCCACCAGCAGAGAGGGGAACAATGAAAAACTGTTTTTT
14 | TRBJ2-1 | once | TRBV5-1 | TRBD2 | CASSHSGRGTEQFF | TGCGCCAGCAGCCATAGCGGGAGAGGCACTGAGCAGTTCTTC
17 | TRBJ2-4 | . | TRBV4-1 | TRBD2 | CASSKGFGSGSSDIQYF | TGCGCCAGCAGCAAGGGGTTCGGGAGCGGGAGCAGTGACATTCAGTACTTC
16 | TRBJ2-5 | . | TRBV5-1 | TRBD1 | CASSLDPGQGAETQYF | TGCGCCAGCAGCTTGGATCCGGGACAGGGGGCTGAGACCCAGTACTTC
19 | TRBJ2-1 | . | TRBV5-1 | . | CASSSGQPPVFSSYNEQFF | TGCGCCAGCAGCTCTGGACAGCCTCCCGTCTTTAGCTCCTACAATGAGCAGTTCTTC
16 | TRBJ1-5 | . | TRBV9 | TRBD1 | CASSVGPGQGDQPQHF | TGTGCCAGCAGCGTAGGACCGGGACAGGGAGATCAGCCCCAGCATTTT
13 | TRBJ1-1 | . | TRBV5-1 | . | CASRSSPNTEAFF | TGCGCCAGCAGATCTAGTCCTAACACTGAAGCTTTCTTT
12 | TRBJ2-7 | . | TRBV2 | . | CASSEGPYEQYF | TGTGCCAGCAGTGAAGGGCCCTACGAGCAGTACTTC
13 | TRBJ2-5 | . | TRBV2 | . | CATLTEVSETQYF | TGTGCCACCCTAACCGAGGTGTCGGAGACCCAGTACTTC
12 | TRBJ2-1 | . | TRBV18 | . | CASSPELGEQFF | TGTGCCAGCTCACCGGAACTTGGCGAGCAGTTCTTC
15 | TRBJ2-1 | . | TRBV5-1 | . | CASSLLGEKGGEQFF | TGCGCCAGCAGCTTGTTGGGGGAGAAGGGTGGTGAGCAGTTCTTC
15 | TRBJ1-2 | . | TRBV4-1 | TRBD1 | CASSPRQDRNYGYTF | TGCGCCAGCAGCCCCCGACAGGACAGGAACTATGGCTACACCTTC
15 | TRBJ1-5 | . | TRBV21-1 | . | CASTIMDRGVQPQHF | TGTGCCAGCACCATCATGGACAGGGGTGTTCAGCCCCAGCATTTT
13 | TRBJ2-1 | . | TRBV6-1 | . | CATRWAGYNEQFF | TGTGCCACCCGGTGGGCGGGATACAATGAGCAGTTCTTC
14 | TRBJ2-3 | . | TRBV27 | . | CASRRHASTDTQYF | TGTGCCAGCAGGCGGCACGCTAGCACAGATACGCAGTATTTT
17 | TRBJ2-7 | . | TRBV5-4 | . | CASSLGSEGQGSYEQYF | TGTGCCAGCAGCTTGGGGTCTGAAGGGCAGGGTTCGTACGAGCAGTACTTC
16 | TRBJ1-4 | . | TRBV7-9 | TRBD1 | CASSLGTGRLSEKLFF | TGTGCCAGCAGCTTGGGGACAGGGCGGCTAAGTGAAAAACTGTTTTTT
13 | TRBJ2-7 | . | TRBV6-1 | TRBD2 | CASSAGGLYEQYF | TGTGCCAGCAGCGCGGGGGGACTCTACGAGCAGTACTTC
14 | TRBJ1-3 | . | TRBV5-5 | . | CASSLPVVGNTIYF | TGTGCCAGCAGCTTACCTGTGGTGGGAAACACCATATATTTT
15 | TRBJ2-7 | once | TRBV5-1 | TRBD2 | CASSPGLMIDYEQYF | TGCGCCAGCAGCCCGGGACTAATGATTGACTACGAGCAGTACTTC
13 | TRBJ2-7 | . | TRBV5-1 | . | CASSSGQPYEQYF | TGCGCCAGCAGCTCTGGACAGCCTTACGAGCAGTACTTC
14 | TRBJ1-4 | . | TRBV28 | . | CASSSGELNEKLFF | TGTGCCAGCAGCAGCGGGGAACTTAATGAAAAACTGTTTTTT
15 | TRBJ2-7 | . | TRBV5-1 | TRBD1 | CASSRTGVSSYEQYF | TGCGCCAGCAGCCGTACAGGGGTCAGCTCCTACGAGCAGTACTTC
13 | TRBJ2-3 | . | TRBV7-6 | . | CASSLGGTDTQYF | TGTGCCAGCAGCTTAGGGGGCACAGATACGCAGTATTTT
12 | TRBJ2-7 | . | TRBV10-3 | . | CAISEGSYEQYF | TGTGCCATCAGTGAGGGGTCCTACGAGCAGTACTTC
19 | TRBJ1-1 | . | TRBV28 | TRBD1 | CASILTPSRTGGAVREAFF | TGTGCCAGCATCTTAACCCCCTCCCGGACAGGGGGGGCCGTCCGTGAAGCTTTCTTT
15 | TRBJ2-3 | once | TRBV5-1 | . | CASVERAVATDTQYF | TGCGCCAGCGTTGAGAGGGCCGTTGCCACAGATACGCAGTATTTT
15 | TRBJ2-4 | . | TRBV6-5 | . | CASRRDRPRPNIQYF | TGTGCCAGCAGGCGGGACAGACCCCGCCCAAACATTCAGTACTTC
15 | TRBJ2-7 | once | TRBV18 | TRBD1 | CASSLDRDRAYEQYF | TGTGCCAGCTCACTCGACCGGGACAGGGCATACGAGCAGTACTTC
14 | TRBJ1-5 | . | TRBV5-6 | . | CASSLRGGNQPQHF | TGTGCCAGCAGCTTGCGAGGGGGCAATCAGCCCCAGCATTTT
15 | TRBJ2-2 | . | TRBV5-4 | . | CASSLRGANTGELFF | TGTGCCAGCAGCTTGCGCGGCGCGAACACCGGGGAGCTGTTTTTT
13 | TRBJ2-1 | once | TRBV6-1 | . | CASSEVSGNEQFF | TGTGCCAGCAGTGAAGTCTCAGGCAATGAGCAGTTCTTC
13 | TRBJ1-1 | . | TRBV30 | . | CAWRAVMNTEAFF | TGTGCCTGGAGGGCAGTCATGAACACTGAAGCTTTCTTT
14 | TRBJ2-3 | . | TRBV5-1 | TRBD1 | CASSEDRGTDTQYF | TGCGCCAGCAGCGAGGACAGGGGCACAGATACGCAGTATTTT
15 | TRBJ2-5 | . | TRBV27 | TRBD1 | CASSRLRDSQETQYF | TGTGCCAGCAGTCGCCTCCGGGACAGCCAAGAGACCCAGTACTTC
14 | TRBJ2-1 | . | TRBV18 | TRBD2 | CASSLERDLNEQFF | TGTGCCAGCTCCCTCGAGCGGGACCTCAATGAGCAGTTCTTC
15 | TRBJ2-5 | . | TRBV5-4 | . | CASSSGGTPQETQYF | TGTGCCAGCAGCTCCGGAGGGACACCCCAAGAGACCCAGTACTTC
11 | TRBJ2-7 | . | TRBV29-1 | . | CSVGTADEQYF | TGCAGCGTTGGGACCGCGGACGAGCAGTACTTC
11 | TRBJ2-7 | . | TRBV6-5 | . | CASSYGGYQYF | TGTGCCAGCAGTTACGGGGGATATCAGTACTTC
15 | TRBJ2-2 | . | TRBV5-1 | TRBD1 | CASSTGTGGTGELFF | TGCGCCAGCAGCACCGGGACAGGGGGTACCGGGGAGCTGTTTTTT
12 | TRBJ2-2 | . | TRBV5-1 | . | CASSYPAGELFF | TGCGCCAGCAGCTACCCGGCCGGGGAGCTGTTTTTT
15 | TRBJ2-5 | once | TRBV27 | TRBD2 | CASSRLAGGLETQYF | TGTGCCAGCAGCCGACTAGCGGGAGGGCTAGAGACCCAGTACTTC
9 | TRBJ1-5 | . | TRBV20-1 | . | CSANQPQHF | TGCAGTGCGAATCAGCCCCAGCATTTT
19 | TRBJ2-1 | . | TRBV9 | TRBD2 | CASTPAGVRALTGLNEQFF | TGTGCCAGCACCCCAGCGGGAGTACGGGCGCTTACGGGGTTGAATGAGCAGTTCTTC
16 | TRBJ2-7 | . | TRBV2 | TRBD2 | CASRLGLAGVSYEQYF | TGTGCCAGCAGACTAGGACTAGCGGGAGTCTCCTACGAGCAGTACTTC
20 | TRBJ2-3 | . | TRBV7-6 | TRBD2 | CASSLVVLAGGREYTDTQYF | TGTGCCAGCAGCTTAGTAGTACTAGCGGGAGGCCGCGAATACACAGATACGCAGTATTTT
14 | TRBJ1-5 | . | TRBV7-2 | . | CASSLRGTNQPQHF | TGTGCCAGCAGCTTAAGGGGGACCAATCAGCCCCAGCATTTT
14 | TRBJ2-7 | . | TRBV29-1 | TRBD1 | CSVVSGQGVYEQYF | TGCAGCGTTGTTTCGGGACAGGGGGTATACGAGCAGTACTTC
15 | TRBJ1-5 | . | TRBV2 | TRBD1 | CASSADRAGNQPQHF | TGTGCCAGCAGCGCGGACAGGGCTGGCAATCAGCCCCAGCATTTT
12 | TRBJ2-1 | . | TRBV11-2 | . | CASSLALGEQFF | TGTGCCAGCAGCTTAGCATTGGGAGAGCAGTTCTTC
14 | TRBJ2-7 | . | TRBV29-1 | . | CSVEDGAPPYEQYF | TGCAGCGTTGAAGATGGGGCGCCCCCCTACGAGCAGTACTTC
15 | TRBJ1-3 | . | TRBV28 | TRBD1 | CASESPTGAANTIYF | TGTGCCAGCGAGTCTCCCACAGGGGCGGCAAACACCATATATTTT
15 | TRBJ1-2 | . | TRBV14 | TRBD1 | CASSQDWTGNYGYTF | TGTGCCAGCAGCCAAGACTGGACAGGAAACTATGGCTACACCTTC